The 31 T cell receptor beta chains given below trace back to one sample, sequenced in a study of chemoradiotherapy in HPV16-positive cancers. Libraries were prepared by immunoSEQ multiplex PCR; TCRdb keeps only in-frame clonotypes and omits some of them. This sample carries tens of thousands of clones, roughly 80% of them seen once, and the ten largest clones take less than 6%. The sample consisted of blood, taken from a patient who underwent chemoradiotherapy. All receptors come from a human donor with HPV-associated anogenital cancer.

V and J are TRBV6-1 and TRBJ1-2; D is ambiguous. The length of the CDR3 is 11 residues. The V end lost 6 bases, the J end lost 4 bases, and 6 bases lay between the germline ends. Germline CDR1 MNHNS, CDR2 SASEGT. The CDR3 reads CASRAFYGYTF. The CDR3 DNA follows: TGTGCCAGCAGGGCGTTCTATGGCTACACCTTC.

V usage is TRBV5-4 and J usage is TRBJ1-2; D unclear. With 4 bases removed from V and 2 bases from J, the gap between germline ends came to 15 bases. Germline V CDR1 and CDR2: SGHNT, YYREEE (reference sequence). The CDR3 runs 15 residues. CDR3 protein: CASSPEDRENYGYTF. In DNA, the CDR3 is TGTGCCAGCAGCCCGGAAGACCGGGAGAACTATGGCTACACCTTC. The full variable domain, in which reference TRBV5-4 and TRBJ1-2 provide the parts outside the CDR3, is ETGVTQSPTHLIKTRGQQVTLRCSSQSGHNTVSWYQQALGQGPQFIFQYYREEENGRGNFPPRFSGLQFPNYSSELNVNALELDDSALYLCASSPEDRENYGYTFGSGTRLTVV.

V usage is TRBV7-9 and J usage is TRBJ2-3; 8 bases map to TRBD1. This CDR3 spans 16 amino acids. Per germline, CDR1 SEHNR and CDR2 FQNEAQ (reference sequence). The V segment lost 2 bases and the J segment 2 bases; nucleotides outside the gene matches: 6. The CDR3 region has the DNA TGTGCCAGCAGCTTATTGACAGGGGCTACCACAGATACGCAGTATTTT. Its translation is CASSLLTGATTDTQYF.

This rearrangement joins TRBV5-4 to TRBJ1-5; a possible D gene is TRBD1 (5 bases). Trimming removed 2 bases from V and 0 bases from J, with 18 bases in between. The CDR3 is 18 residues long. Germline assignment: CDR1 SGHNT and CDR2 YYREEE (reference sequence). In nucleotides, the CDR3 is TGTGCCAGCAGCTTAGGGGCAGCAAGGTATGATAGCAATCAGCCCCAGCATTTT. Translating gives CASSLGAARYDSNQPQHF.

This sequence joins TRBV12-5 and TRBJ1-1; D is uncertain. CDR1 is LGHNT, CDR2 FRNRAP, per germline. The CDR3 totals 16 residues. V gave up 2 bases and J gave up 3 bases, with 16 bases separating them. The CDR3 nucleotides read TGTGCTAGTGGTTTGCCCCCTAGTAGGCTTCACACTGAAGCTTTCTTT. Protein sequence: CASGLPPSRLHTEAFF. Using reference TRBV12-5 and TRBJ1-1 for the parts outside the CDR3, the full variable domain is DARVTQTPRHKVTEMGQEVTMRCQPILGHNTVFWYRQTMMQGLELLAYFRNRAPLDDSGMPKDRFSAEMPDATLATLKIQPSEPRDSAVYFCASGLPPSRLHTEAFFGQGTRLTVV.

J is TRBJ1-5 and V is TRBV19; no clear D gene. Trimming took off 3 bases at V and 2 bases at J, with 8 bases between the two ends. Germline assignment: CDR1 LNHDA and CDR2 SQIVND (reference sequence). The CDR3 totals 14 residues. CDR3 residues: CASSIRRGNQPQHF. The CDR3 DNA is TGTGCCAGTAGTATTAGAAGGGGCAATCAGCCCCAGCATTTT.

This chain joins TRBV18 and TRBJ1-6; 7 bases align to TRBD1. The length of the CDR3 is 16 residues. The germline V gene encodes CDR1 KGHSH and CDR2 LQKENI. Unmatched junction bases numbered 7, after V lost 3 bases and J lost 5 bases. The CDR3 sequence is CASSPNRDSNNSPLHF. The CDR3 DNA sequence: TGTGCCAGCTCACCCAACCGGGACAGCAATAATTCACCCCTCCACTTT.

CDR3 residues: CASSPGSSQPQHF. The CDR3, as DNA: TGTGCCAGCAGCCCAGGGTCGTCTCAGCCCCAGCATTTT. The chain combines TRBV6-1 with TRBJ1-5; TRBD1 might be the D (5 bases). There are 13 residues in the CDR3. Looked up from germline, CDR1 is MNHNS and CDR2 is SASEGT. The V end was cut by 6 bases, the J end by 6 bases, with 12 bases between.

The chain is built from TRBV4-2 and TRBJ2-5; 11 bases match TRBD2. V lost 3 bases and J lost 3; bases outside the gene matches: 3. Germline lookup yields CDR1 LGHNA and CDR2 YNFKEQ. The CDR3 loop spans 15 amino acids. Here the CDR3 DNA reads TGTGCCAGCAGCCATGCGACTAGCGGGGAAGAGACCCAGTACTTC. Protein: CASSHATSGEETQYF.

The J gene is TRBJ2-2, the V gene TRBV19; D may match TRBD1 or TRBD2 (6 bases each). V lost 7 bases to trimming and J lost 4 bases, with 13 bases between them. The CDR3 spans 14 residues. Germline lookup yields CDR1 LNHDA and CDR2 SQIVND (reference sequence). CDR3 sequence: CASMRLGGTGELFF. The CDR3 DNA reads as TGTGCCAGTATGAGACTAGGGGGCACCGGGGAGCTGTTTTTT.

The chain has TRBV7-2 and TRBJ1-6; a possible D gene is TRBD1 (5 bases). The CDR3 is made up of 13 amino acids. In germline, CDR1 is SGHTA, CDR2 FQGNSA. V lost 8 bases to trimming and J lost 7 bases, with 12 bases between them. CDR3 sequence: CASGTNRNSPLHF. The CDR3 coding sequence is TGTGCCAGCGGAACCAACAGGAATTCACCCCTCCACTTT.

The genes are TRBV12-5 and TRBJ2-5, with 14 bases that match TRBD2. The CDR3 consists of 15 residues. Germline V gene sequence: CDR1 LGHNT, CDR2 FRNRAP. With V trimmed by 1 base and J by 5 bases, 0 bases remained unmatched. CDR3: CASGLGLAGGETQYF. DNA for the CDR3: TGTGCTAGTGGTTTGGGACTAGCGGGGGGGGAGACCCAGTACTTC.

The V and J genes are TRBV15 and TRBJ1-2; D possibly corresponds to TRBD1 (5 bases). Trimming took 8 bases from V and 2 from J, leaving 12 bases between them. This CDR3 contains 13 residues. CDR1 is LNHNV, CDR2 YYDKDF, per germline (reference sequence). The CDR3 spells CATGRGGNYGYTF. The CDR3 bases are TGTGCCACCGGTAGGGGCGGGAACTATGGCTACACCTTC.

The rearrangement uses TRBV4-2 and TRBJ2-5, with 7 positions matching TRBD1. The J segment lost 3 bases and the V segment lost 2 bases, leaving 9 bases of the junction unmatched. Germline CDR1 is LGHNA and CDR2 is YNFKEQ. The CDR3 consists of 16 residues. CDR3 in amino acids: CASSQMRVTGEETQYF. CDR3 DNA: TGTGCCAGCAGCCAAATGCGGGTAACAGGGGAAGAGACCCAGTACTTC.

The count of this clone is one. This chain connects TRBV5-5 to TRBJ1-5; D gene unclear. V was shortened by 0 bases and J by 9 bases, with 10 bases between the two germline ends. The CDR3 covers 13 residues. The germline gives CDR1 SGHKS, CDR2 YYEKEE (reference sequence). CDR3 residues: CASSLGARRPQHF. CDR3 bases: TGTGCCAGCAGCTTGGGTGCTCGGCGGCCCCAGCATTTT.

As DNA, the CDR3 is TGCGCCAGCAGCCCACGCGTGGCGGGGGGATCCTACGAGCAGTACTTC. Protein product: CASSPRVAGGSYEQYF. The rearrangement joins TRBV5-1 to TRBJ2-7, with TRBD2 matching 8 bases. J lost 1 base, V lost 4 bases, and 10 bases had no gene match. CDR1 is SGHRS and CDR2 is YFSETQ in the germline V gene. This CDR3 spans 16 amino acids.

This clone was observed a single time. The chain couples TRBV7-3 to TRBJ2-5, with D maybe TRBD2 (5 bases). Trimming took off 4 bases at V and 5 bases at J, with 14 bases between the two ends. The CDR3 has 14 amino acids. Germline CDR1 is SGHTA and CDR2 is FQGTGA. The CDR3 DNA is TGTGCCAGCAGCTCCGGACTCCCCGGCGAGACCCAGTACTTC. It encodes CASSSGLPGETQYF.

The rearrangement links TRBV5-6 to TRBJ1-3; 9 nucleotides match TRBD1. Unmatched junction bases numbered 2, after V lost 2 bases and J lost 2 bases. The germline V gene has CDR1 SGHDT and CDR2 YYEEEE. CDR3 length: 15 residues. CDR3 in amino acids: CASSLNRGPGNTIYF. For the CDR3, the DNA is TGTGCCAGCAGCTTAAACAGGGGGCCTGGAAACACCATATATTTT.

V is TRBV6-5 and J is TRBJ2-3; a possible D gene is TRBD1 (6 bases). CDR1 and CDR2 (germline): MNHEY, SVGAGI. This CDR3 is 14 amino acids long. Trimming cost V 2 bases and J 6 bases, with 12 bases left between them. CDR3: CASSYGGREDTQYF. CDR3 DNA sequence: TGTGCCAGCAGTTACGGGGGCAGGGAGGATACGCAGTATTTT.

The rearrangement uses TRBV5-6 and TRBJ1-1; 7 nucleotides align to TRBD1. This CDR3 comprises 15 residues. The V gene's germline CDR1 is SGHDT and CDR2 YYEEEE. The V and J ends lost 4 bases and 1 base, in that order; junction bases with no gene match: 7. The DNA for the CDR3 is TGTGCCAGCAGCCCTGAAGGGACAGCGAACACTGAAGCTTTCTTT. Translating gives CASSPEGTANTEAFF. Filled out from reference TRBV5-6 and TRBJ1-1, the complete variable domain reads DAGVTQSPTHLIKTRGQQVTLRCSPKSGHDTVSWYQQALGQGPQFIFQYYEEEERQRGNFPDRFSGHQFPNYSSELNVNALLLGDSALYLCASSPEGTANTEAFFGQGTRLTVV.

The chain combines TRBV18 with TRBJ2-3, with TRBD2 identical over 13 bases. The ends lost 4 bases at V and 1 base at J; junction bases unmatched: 5. Germline values: CDR1 KGHSH, CDR2 LQKENI. The CDR3 runs to 17 residues. CDR3 sequence (DNA): TGTGCCAGCTCACAACTAGCGGGGGGGCTAGGCACAGATACGCAGTATTTT. Protein product: CASSQLAGGLGTDTQYF. The full variable domain, its missing parts supplied by reference TRBV18 and TRBJ2-3, is NAGVMQNPRHLVRRRGQEARLRCSPMKGHSHVYWYRQLPEEGLKFMVYLQKENIIDESGMPKERFSAEFPKEGPSILRIQQVVRGDSAAYFCASSQLAGGLGTDTQYFGPGTRLTVL.

In its sample, this clone was seen a few times. The J gene is TRBJ2-2, the V gene TRBV7-9; D not resolved. This CDR3 comprises 15 residues. The V and J ends lost 5 bases and 0 bases respectively, with 10 bases between them. Germline CDR1 and CDR2: SEHNR and FQNEAQ (reference sequence). DNA for the CDR3: TGTGCCAGCAGCCTCGGAACAGCGAACACCGGGGAGCTGTTTTTT. Translation: CASSLGTANTGELFF.

This clone appeared once. The CDR3 nucleotides are TGTGCCGCGGGTAGCGGGGGCCAAGAGACCCAGTACTTC. It translates to CAAGSGGQETQYF. The V and J genes are TRBV10-3 and TRBJ2-5; TRBD2 matches 9 bases. Germline values: CDR1 ENHRY, CDR2 SYGVKD. The CDR3 loop spans 13 amino acids. Trimming removed 11 bases from V and 1 base from J; junction bases left unmatched: 5.

This clone was counted a single time. The chain links TRBV2 to TRBJ1-3; 8 nucleotides match TRBD1. Germline-derived CDR1 and CDR2 are SNHLY and FYNNEI. The CDR3 loop spans 15 amino acids. V gave up 5 bases and J gave up 1 base; unmatched junction bases: 4. The CDR3 sequence: CASSSGTGSGNTIYF. For the CDR3, the DNA is TGTGCCAGCAGTTCCGGGACAGGATCTGGAAACACCATATATTTT.

This clone has a single count. This chain links TRBV7-2 with TRBJ1-6, with 9 bases lining up with TRBD1. Germline CDR1 SGHTA, CDR2 FQGNSA. V was clipped by 5 bases and J by 10 bases; unmatched bases: 6. This CDR3 is 14 amino acids long. The CDR3 region has the DNA TGTGCCAGCAGCCACGGACAGGGGTCCTCACCCCTCCACTTT. Translation: CASSHGQGSSPLHF.

The rearrangement links TRBV19 to TRBJ1-2; D unclear. Germline lookup yields CDR1 LNHDA and CDR2 SQIVND (reference sequence). V was pared by 3 bases and J by 3 bases, with 8 bases between. The CDR3 runs 13 residues. The CDR3 spells CASSMGRYYGYTF. The CDR3 DNA reads TGTGCCAGTAGTATGGGAAGGTACTATGGCTACACCTTC.

DNA for the CDR3: TGTGCCAGCAGCTTAGGAAGCGGCGCTAACTATGGCTACACCTTC. Its protein product is CASSLGSGANYGYTF. The J gene is TRBJ1-2, the V gene TRBV7-8, with D unclear. CDR3 length: 15 residues. Between the trimmed V and J ends, which lost 1 base and 0 bases, there was a span of 9 bases. The V gene's germline CDR1 is SGHVS and CDR2 FQNEAQ.

The chain recombines TRBV7-8 with TRBJ2-7; tentatively, D is TRBD2 (6 bases). This CDR3 is 14 amino acids long. V was cut by 5 bases and J by 6 bases, with 17 bases left in between. CDR1 is SGHVS, CDR2 FQNEAQ, per germline. The CDR3 loop reads CASSGRGGWGEQYV. In nucleotides, the CDR3 is TGTGCCAGCAGCGGGCGGGGCGGGTGGGGCGAGCAGTACGTC.

This clone was seen once. The chain uses TRBV5-6 and TRBJ1-4; D not certain. Germline V gene data show CDR1 as SGHDT and CDR2 as YYEEEE. The ends were cut back, 3 bases at V and 7 bases at J, with 13 bases in the middle. This CDR3 contains 14 residues. The CDR3 is CASSSTDFSEKLFF. The DNA of the CDR3 is TGTGCCAGCAGCTCCACGGACTTTTCTGAAAAACTGTTTTTT.

The V call is TRBV14, the J call TRBJ1-2, with D perhaps matching TRBD1 (5 bases). Germline V gene data show CDR1 as SGHDN and CDR2 as FVKESK. This CDR3 comprises 13 residues. V gave up 1 base and J gave up 3 bases, with 6 bases separating them. CDR3 protein: CASSQAGYYGYTF. CDR3 nucleotide sequence: TGTGCCAGCAGCCAAGCAGGGTACTATGGCTACACCTTC. Full variable domain (rest looked up from reference TRBV14 and TRBJ1-2): EAGVTQFPSHSVIEKGQTVTLRCDPISGHDNLYWYRRVMGKEIKFLLHFVKESKQDESGMPNNRFLAERTGGTYSTLKVQPAELEDSGVYFCASSQAGYYGYTFGSGTRLTVV.

The chain has TRBV5-1 and TRBJ2-1; 8 bases agree with TRBD1. Germline V gene lookup returns CDR1 SGHRS and CDR2 YFSETQ. The length of the CDR3 is 14 residues. V gave up 4 bases and J gave up 8 bases; unmatched junction bases: 8. The CDR3 spells CASSPGQAGHEQFF. Here the CDR3 DNA reads TGCGCCAGCAGCCCGGGACAGGCAGGTCATGAGCAGTTCTTC.